The 10 T cell receptor beta chains below come from one sample, sequenced in a study of identical twins. TCRdb recomputed calls from the 5' RACE reads with MiXCR, one row per CDR3 protein. Seen here are more than 1.5 million distinct CDR3 sequences, 32% observed once, and the top ten hold more than 0.25%. The sequenced sample was cord blood. These receptors were obtained from a newborn girl in good health.

This clonotype was seen more than once but under ten times. CDR3 nucleotides: TGTGCCAGCAGTTATCCTCCGGGACTAGTGACAGATACGCAGTATTTT. This sequence encodes CASSYPPGLVTDTQYF. The V call is TRBV6-6, the J call TRBJ2-3; 8 nucleotides align to TRBD2. The germline V gene encodes CDR1 MNHNY and CDR2 SVGAGI (reference sequence). This CDR3 has 16 residues. V gave up 3 bases and J gave up 3 bases; unmatched junction bases: 8.

This clonotype appeared a single time. The J gene is TRBJ2-3, the V gene TRBV27; possibly TRBD2 for D (7 bases). The CDR3 loop spans 15 amino acids. The V gene's germline CDR1 is MNHEY and CDR2 SMNVEV (reference sequence). Deletions cut 8 bases from V and 0 bases from J, with 15 bases between. The CDR3 DNA follows: TGTGCCAGCTCTTGGGGGGGCCGTAGCACAGATACGCAGTATTTT. Protein: CASSWGGRSTDTQYF.

This clonotype appeared many times. The chain links TRBV25-1 to TRBJ1-2; 7 bases are shared with TRBD1. This CDR3 spans 13 amino acids. CDR1 is MGHDK, CDR2 SYGVNS, per germline. After removal of 0 bases from V and 5 bases from J, the junction contained 0 bases not matched to a gene. This chain's CDR3 is CASSEYRGYGYTF. The CDR3 nucleotides are TGTGCCAGCAGTGAATACAGGGGGTATGGCTACACCTTC.

The genes are TRBV20-1 and TRBJ2-1; D is undetermined. The germline V and J ends were trimmed by 1 base and 1 base, with 11 bases remaining between them. This CDR3 has 15 residues. The germline V gene has CDR1 DFQATT and CDR2 SNEGSKA (reference sequence). In nucleotides, the CDR3 is TGCAGTGCTAGAGGTTGGGAAGGGTCCTACAATGAGCAGTTCTTC. Protein: CSARGWEGSYNEQFF.

J is TRBJ2-3 and V is TRBV11-2, with 12 positions matching TRBD2. V lost 1 base and J lost 3; bases outside the gene matches: 11. The CDR3 loop spans 19 amino acids. Germline V CDR1 and CDR2: SGHAT, FQNNGV. CDR3 nucleotides: TGTGCCAGCAGCTTAGTGCCCGGATCCGGGACTAGCGGGACAGATACGCAGTATTTT. Amino acid sequence: CASSLVPGSGTSGTDTQYF. Based on the CDR3 plus reference TRBV11-2 and TRBJ2-3, the full variable domain is EAGVAQSPRYKIIEKRQSVAFWCNPISGHATLYWYQQILGQGPKLLIQFQNNGVVDDSQLPKDRFSAERLKGVDSTLKIQPAKLEDSAVYLCASSLVPGSGTSGTDTQYFGPGTRLTVL.

This chain links TRBV4-2 with TRBJ2-2; a weak D match, TRBD1 (6 bases). Germline loops: CDR1 LGHNA, CDR2 YNFKEQ. The CDR3 runs to 18 residues. V dropped 0 bases and J dropped 5 bases, with 19 bases sitting between them. The CDR3 DNA is TGTGCCAGCAGCCAAGATCTGGGGGCCCCGGGAAAGACCGGGGAGCTGTTTTTT. Translated: CASSQDLGAPGKTGELFF.

This chain uses TRBV20-1 with TRBJ1-2; TRBD1 matches at 7 bases. CDR1 is DFQATT and CDR2 is SNEGSKA in the germline V gene (reference sequence). CDR3 length equals 13 residues. V shed 3 bases and J 7 bases; nucleotides not matched to a gene: 8. CDR3 coding DNA: TGCAGTGCTAGGAGTACAGGGGATGGTGGCTACACCTTC. Encoded protein: CSARSTGDGGYTF.

V usage is TRBV20-1 and J usage is TRBJ1-5, with D uncertain. V lost 3 bases, J lost 3 bases, and 12 bases lay in between. This CDR3 region has 14 residues. Germline V gives CDR1 DFQATT, CDR2 SNEGSKA (reference sequence). CDR3 nucleotides: TGCAGTGCTAGTTCCTCGGGATCCAATCAGCCCCAGCATTTT. It encodes CSASSSGSNQPQHF.

The rearrangement links TRBV20-1 to TRBJ2-1; D is possibly TRBD2 (6 bases). The CDR3 length is 12 residues. Germline V gene lookup returns CDR1 DFQATT and CDR2 SNEGSKA (reference sequence). Trimming removed 5 bases at V and 10 bases at J, with 15 bases between. DNA of the CDR3: TGCAGTGCTTACGGGACTTACGGGGAGCAGTTCTTC. Encoded protein: CSAYGTYGEQFF.

This chain connects TRBV2 to TRBJ1-6, with D hard to call. CDR3 length: 14 residues. Trimming stripped 3 bases from V and 9 bases from J, with 12 bases between. The germline gives CDR1 SNHLY, CDR2 FYNNEI. The CDR3 here is CASSEAKVLSPLHF. For the CDR3, the DNA is TGTGCCAGCAGTGAGGCCAAGGTCCTTTCACCCCTCCACTTT.